This T cell receptor beta chain was sequenced during a study of cytomegalovirus exposure and HLA in healthy donors. The CDR3 extends over 15 amino acids. Between the trimmed V and J ends, which lost 2 bases and 1 base, there was a span of 12 bases. CDR1 and CDR2 from the germline V gene are SGHRS and YFSETQ. General study results and limits: Some public TCRs appeared in many individuals, while most sequences were rare.

Libraries were prepared by immunoSEQ multiplex PCR; TCRdb keeps only in-frame clonotypes and omits some of them. The sample holds under 150,000 clones, around nine tenths seen once. A remark on this clone: Its antigen is not known.

Source material: PBMCs. The TCR originated in a woman younger than 35 in good health and CMV-seronegative. V and J are TRBV5-1 and TRBJ1-1; possible D gene TRBD1, 5 bases. The CDR3 DNA reads TGCGCCAGCAGCTTACTACCCGGACAGAACACTGAAGCTTTCTTT. This translates into CASSLLPGQNTEAFF.